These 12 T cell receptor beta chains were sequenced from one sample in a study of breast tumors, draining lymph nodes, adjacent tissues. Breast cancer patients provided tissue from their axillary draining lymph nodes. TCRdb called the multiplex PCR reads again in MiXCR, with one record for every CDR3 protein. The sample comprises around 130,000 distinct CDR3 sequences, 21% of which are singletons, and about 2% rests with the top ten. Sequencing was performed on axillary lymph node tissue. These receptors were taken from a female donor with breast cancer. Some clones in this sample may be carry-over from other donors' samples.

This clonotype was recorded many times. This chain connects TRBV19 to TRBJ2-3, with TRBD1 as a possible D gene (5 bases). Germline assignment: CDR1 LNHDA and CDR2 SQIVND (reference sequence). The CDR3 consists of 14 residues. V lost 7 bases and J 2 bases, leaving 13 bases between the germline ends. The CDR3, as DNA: TGTGCCAGTACCCCGACAGCTTCCACAGATACGCAGTATTTT. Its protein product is CASTPTASTDTQYF.

The CDR3, as DNA: TGTGCCAGCAGCTTACGCGGCGGAACCAACGTCCTGACTTTC. This sequence encodes CASSLRGGTNVLTF. The chain joins TRBV7-9 to TRBJ2-6, with D unclear. Germline V gene data show CDR1 as SEHNR and CDR2 as FQNEAQ (reference sequence). CDR3 size: 14 residues. V was cut by 2 bases and J by 8 bases, with 10 bases left in between.

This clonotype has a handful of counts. CDR3: CASSPRLEAQYF. For the CDR3, the DNA is TGTGCCAGCTCTCCCCGGTTGGAGGCCCAGTACTTC. The J gene is TRBJ2-5, the V gene TRBV18; possibly TRBD2 for D (5 bases). The CDR3 length is 12 residues. Trimming cost V 6 bases and J 9 bases, with 14 bases left between them. The germline gives CDR1 KGHSH, CDR2 LQKENI.

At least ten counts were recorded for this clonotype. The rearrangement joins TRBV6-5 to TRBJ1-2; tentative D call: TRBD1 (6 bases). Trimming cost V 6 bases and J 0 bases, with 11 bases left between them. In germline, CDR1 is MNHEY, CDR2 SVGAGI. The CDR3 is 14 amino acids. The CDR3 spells CASSQGFSNYGYTF. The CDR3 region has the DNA TGTGCCAGCAGCCAGGGGTTCTCTAACTATGGCTACACCTTC.

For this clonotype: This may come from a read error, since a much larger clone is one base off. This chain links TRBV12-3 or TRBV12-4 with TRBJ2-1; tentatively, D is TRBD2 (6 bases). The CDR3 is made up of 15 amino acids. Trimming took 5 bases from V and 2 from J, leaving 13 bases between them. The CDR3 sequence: CASSGTSSTYNEQFF. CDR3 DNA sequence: TGTGCCAGCAGTGGGACTTCAAGCACCTACAATGAGCAGTTCTTC.

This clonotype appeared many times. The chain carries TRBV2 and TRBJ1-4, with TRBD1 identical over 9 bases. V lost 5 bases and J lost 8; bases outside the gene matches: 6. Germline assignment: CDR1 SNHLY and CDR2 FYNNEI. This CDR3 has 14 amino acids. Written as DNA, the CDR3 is TGTGCCAGCAGTCCGGACAGGGGAGGCGAAAAACTGTTTTTT. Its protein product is CASSPDRGGEKLFF.

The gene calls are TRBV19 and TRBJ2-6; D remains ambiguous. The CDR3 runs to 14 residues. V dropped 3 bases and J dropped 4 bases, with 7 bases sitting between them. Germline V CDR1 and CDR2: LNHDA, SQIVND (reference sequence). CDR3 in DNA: TGTGCCAGTAGTATTACCGCCGGGGCCAACGTCCTGACTTTC. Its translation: CASSITAGANVLTF.

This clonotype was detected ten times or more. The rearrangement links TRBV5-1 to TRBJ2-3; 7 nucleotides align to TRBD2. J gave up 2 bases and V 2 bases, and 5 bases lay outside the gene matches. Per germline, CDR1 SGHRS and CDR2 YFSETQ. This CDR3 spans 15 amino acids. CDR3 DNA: TGCGCCAGCAGCTTACCTAGCGGCGACACAGATACGCAGTATTTT. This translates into CASSLPSGDTDTQYF.

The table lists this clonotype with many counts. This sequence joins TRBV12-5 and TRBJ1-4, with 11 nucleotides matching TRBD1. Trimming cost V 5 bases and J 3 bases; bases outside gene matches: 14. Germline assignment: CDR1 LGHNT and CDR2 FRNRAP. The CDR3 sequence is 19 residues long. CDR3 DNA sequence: TGTGCTAGTGGTGGACCCGGGACAGGGGGGATTAGGGCTAATGAAAAACTGTTTTTT. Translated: CASGGPGTGGIRANEKLFF.

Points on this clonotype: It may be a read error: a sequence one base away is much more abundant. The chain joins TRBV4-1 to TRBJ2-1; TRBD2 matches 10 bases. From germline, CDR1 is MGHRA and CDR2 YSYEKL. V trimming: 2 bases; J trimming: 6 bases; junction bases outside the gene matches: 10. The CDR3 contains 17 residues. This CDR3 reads CASSQSPLAGDVNEQFF. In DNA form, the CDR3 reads TGCGCCAGCAGCCAAAGTCCCCTAGCGGGAGATGTCAATGAGCAGTTCTTC.

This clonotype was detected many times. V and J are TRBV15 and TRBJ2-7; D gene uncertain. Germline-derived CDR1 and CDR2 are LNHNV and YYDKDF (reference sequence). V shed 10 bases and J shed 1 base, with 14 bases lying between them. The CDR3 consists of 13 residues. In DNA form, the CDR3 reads TGTGCCATCCGCCTAACCCCATCCTACGAGCAGTACTTC. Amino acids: CAIRLTPSYEQYF.

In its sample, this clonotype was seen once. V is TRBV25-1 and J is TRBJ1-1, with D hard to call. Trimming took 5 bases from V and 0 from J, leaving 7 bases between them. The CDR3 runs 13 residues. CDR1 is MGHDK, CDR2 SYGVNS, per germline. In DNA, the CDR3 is TGTGCCAGCAGTAAAGGCATGAACACTGAAGCTTTCTTT. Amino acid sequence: CASSKGMNTEAFF.